This T cell receptor beta chain was captured in a study of blood T cell repertoires in COVID-19. Study background: Sample material is recorded as cDNA or gDNA derived from T cells, B-cell-depleted T cells, or PBMCs.

Germline V CDR1 and CDR2: SGHRS, YFSETQ. The ends were cut back, 0 bases at V and 4 bases at J, with 10 bases in the middle. The CDR3 extends over 14 amino acids. Only in-frame clones appear in the TCRdb table, and some are missing; sequencing was by immunoSEQ multiplex PCR. The table shows about 140,000 clones, with approximately 79% occurring only once. J is TRBJ1-2 and V is TRBV5-1; D is perhaps TRBD1 (6 bases). Specimen: peripheral blood. The origin of this receptor is a man between 60 and 75 years old with acute or convalescent COVID-19. The CDR3 region is CASSLEGGGYGYTF. The CDR3 nucleotides read TGCGCCAGCAGCTTGGAGGGAGGGGGCTATGGCTACACCTTC. The whole variable domain, remainder taken from reference TRBV5-1 and TRBJ1-2, is KAGVTQTPRYLIKTRGQQVTLSCSPISGHRSVSWYQQTPGQGLQFLFEYFSETQRNKGNFPGRFSGRQFSNSRSEMNVSTLELGDSALYLCASSLEGGGYGYTFGSGTRLTVV.